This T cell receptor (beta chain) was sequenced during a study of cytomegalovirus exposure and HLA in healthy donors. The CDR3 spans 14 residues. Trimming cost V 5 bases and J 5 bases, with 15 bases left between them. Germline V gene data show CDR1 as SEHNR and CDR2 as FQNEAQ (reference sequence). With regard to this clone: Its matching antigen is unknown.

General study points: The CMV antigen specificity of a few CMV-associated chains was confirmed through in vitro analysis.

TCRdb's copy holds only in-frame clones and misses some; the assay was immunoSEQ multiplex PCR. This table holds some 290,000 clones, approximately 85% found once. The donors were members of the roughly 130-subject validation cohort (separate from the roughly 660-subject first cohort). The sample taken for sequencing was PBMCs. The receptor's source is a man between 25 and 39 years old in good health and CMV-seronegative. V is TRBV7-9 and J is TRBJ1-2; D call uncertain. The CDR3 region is CASSLQLGGYGYTF. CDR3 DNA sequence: TGTGCCAGCAGCCTACAGCTCGGTGGATATGGCTACACCTTC.